The 9 T cell receptor beta chains presented below share a single source sample, sequenced in a study of cytomegalovirus exposure and HLA in healthy donors. Primers for the PCR totalled 60 Vbeta and 13 Jbeta. TCRdb keeps only in-frame clones here, not all; method: immunoSEQ multiplex PCR. Of 90,000 to 110,000 clones listed, approximately 80% are singletons. The specimen was PBMCs. The source is a young man in good health and CMV-seronegative.

This chain joins TRBV5-6 and TRBJ2-1; D gene ambiguous. Trimming left V 3 bases short and J 8 bases short, with 6 bases between. The germline V gene has CDR1 SGHDT and CDR2 YYEEEE. There are 11 residues in the CDR3. The CDR3 region has the DNA TGTGCCAGCAGCTACATTGATGAGCAGTTCTTC. Translation: CASSYIDEQFF.

The V call is TRBV19, the J call TRBJ2-1; 7 bases line up with TRBD1. The CDR3 contains 15 residues. Trimming at V came to 6 bases and at J to 7 bases, leaving 12 bases not matched to a gene. Germline V gives CDR1 LNHDA, CDR2 SQIVND (reference sequence). In DNA, the CDR3 is TGTGCCAGTAGGGACAGGCGAGGGGAGTATAATGAGCAGTTCTTC. Its translation is CASRDRRGEYNEQFF.

This chain joins TRBV7-8 and TRBJ2-5; 9 bases agree with TRBD1. The V gene end was trimmed by 7 bases and the J gene end by 0 bases; junction bases not matched to a gene: 9. Germline lookup yields CDR1 SGHVS and CDR2 FQNEAQ. The CDR3 loop spans 16 amino acids. CDR3 bases: TGTGCCAGCATCCCTAAGACAGGGGGAAACCAAGAGACCCAGTACTTC. It is translated as CASIPKTGGNQETQYF.

The rearrangement links TRBV6-1 to TRBJ2-7; 8 nucleotides match TRBD1. Germline CDR1 reads MNHNS; CDR2 reads SASEGT. With V trimmed by 10 bases and J by 2 bases, 10 bases remained unmatched. The CDR3 is made up of 14 amino acids. The CDR3 sequence: CAINEAGQAYEQYF. The CDR3 nucleotides read TGTGCCATAAATGAGGCGGGACAGGCCTACGAGCAGTACTTC.

V gene TRBV14 combines with J gene TRBJ2-5; 13 bases are shared with TRBD2. The CDR3 consists of 15 residues. The germline gives CDR1 SGHDN, CDR2 FVKESK. V shed 3 bases, J shed 5 bases, and the junction held 3 bases outside the gene matches. In nucleotides, the CDR3 is TGTGCCAGCAGCCACGGACTAGCGGGAGTCGAGACCCAGTACTTC. Protein: CASSHGLAGVETQYF.

This chain links TRBV2 with TRBJ2-3; TRBD1 is a possible D gene (6 bases). V dropped 10 bases and J dropped 0 bases, with 23 bases sitting between them. The CDR3 has 17 amino acids. Germline lookup yields CDR1 SNHLY and CDR2 FYNNEI. The CDR3 nucleotides are TGTGCCACCGATTCAGGGGAAGGGCAACGAAGCACAGATACGCAGTATTTT. Its protein product is CATDSGEGQRSTDTQYF.

The J gene is TRBJ1-5, the V gene TRBV19; D ambiguous. V lost 5 bases and J 3 bases, leaving 11 bases between the germline ends. Looked up from germline, CDR1 is LNHDA and CDR2 is SQIVND (reference sequence). The CDR3 is 14 amino acids. The CDR3 DNA sequence: TGTGCCAGTAGTTACAGCACCTCCAATCAGCCCCAGCATTTT. As protein: CASSYSTSNQPQHF. The complete variable domain, with remaining parts taken from reference TRBV19 and TRBJ1-5, reads DGGITQSPKYLFRKEGQNVTLSCEQNLNHDAMYWYRQDPGQGLRLIYYSQIVNDFQKGDIAEGYSVSREKKESFPLTVTSAQKNPTAFYLCASSYSTSNQPQHFGDGTRLSIL.

V is TRBV21-1 and J is TRBJ2-1; TRBD2 was called by the table and not checked on the DNA. TRBV21-1 is an annotated pseudogene. The CDR3 runs to 16 residues. CDR3 DNA sequence: TGTGCCAGCAGCAAAGACCGGGGGGGCAGGGGGGATGAGCAGTTCTTC. Its protein product is CASSKDRGGRGDEQFF.

The chain recombines TRBV5-4 with TRBJ2-4; no firm D call. Looked up from germline, CDR1 is SGHNT and CDR2 is YYREEE (reference sequence). CDR3 length: 15 residues. The V gene lost 0 bases and the J gene lost 0 bases, with 7 bases spanning the gap. CDR3 sequence (DNA): TGTGCCAGCAGCTTGGACCCTATAGCCAAAAACATTCAGTACTTC. Translating gives CASSLDPIAKNIQYF.